One sample yielded the 19 T cell receptor beta chains listed below, sequenced in a study of cytomegalovirus exposure and HLA in healthy donors. PCR was performed using 60 Vbeta and 13 Jbeta primers. Measured with immunoSEQ multiplex PCR; TCRdb has only the in-frame clones, and not every one. The repertoire has about 110,000 clones, around 80% of them found once; the top ten carry roughly 6.9%. Input material: PBMCs. The source is a man younger than 40 in good health and CMV-seropositive.

This chain uses TRBV29-1 with TRBJ1-2; D is possibly TRBD1 (5 bases). This CDR3 region has 13 residues. V was clipped by 4 bases and J by 2 bases, with 11 bases between them. CDR1 SQVTM and CDR2 ANQGSEA come from the germline V gene. CDR3: CSVGKKGNYGYTF. DNA of the CDR3: TGCAGCGTTGGAAAAAAGGGGAACTATGGCTACACCTTC.

This chain joins TRBV5-1 and TRBJ2-3; possibly TRBD2 for D (6 bases). Germline loops: CDR1 SGHRS, CDR2 YFSETQ. The CDR3 consists of 15 residues. Trimming pared 7 bases from V and 0 bases from J, leaving 15 bases between. In nucleotides, the CDR3 is TGCGCCAGCCGTTCGCGGGGAGCTAGCACAGATACGCAGTATTTT. This codes for CASRSRGASTDTQYF.

The V call is TRBV10-3, the J call TRBJ1-3; TRBD1 agrees at 10 bases. The V gene's germline CDR1 is ENHRY and CDR2 SYGVKD. The CDR3 runs 15 residues. V was pared by 5 bases and J by 2 bases, with 3 bases of the junction left unmatched. This CDR3 reads CAISFDRGPGNTIYF. The CDR3 DNA reads TGTGCCATCAGTTTCGACAGGGGGCCTGGAAACACCATATATTTT.

The chain uses TRBV6-1 and TRBJ1-5; maybe TRBD1 (5 bases). V was trimmed by 1 base and J by 5 bases, leaving 12 bases between them. The CDR3 loop spans 15 amino acids. CDR1 is MNHNS and CDR2 is SASEGT in the germline V gene. The CDR3 loop is CASSEVGRGYQPQHF. CDR3 DNA sequence: TGTGCCAGCAGTGAAGTGGGGCGAGGATATCAGCCCCAGCATTTT.

The V call is TRBV7-9, the J call TRBJ2-1; 7 bases agree with TRBD2. V lost 4 bases and J lost 10; bases outside the gene matches: 13. Germline V gene sequence: CDR1 SEHNR, CDR2 FQNEAQ (reference sequence). The CDR3 spans 15 residues. CDR3 sequence (DNA): TGTGCCAGCAGCTCCCACTGGGGGAGGGCGACCGAGCAGTTCTTC. It codes for CASSSHWGRATEQFF.

The chain combines TRBV5-1 with TRBJ1-2, with D tentatively TRBD1 (5 bases). V lost 5 bases, J lost 6 bases, and 11 bases lay in between. From germline, CDR1 is SGHRS and CDR2 YFSETQ. The CDR3 is 12 amino acids. In nucleotides, the CDR3 is TGCGCCAGCAGGGAGGGGTCGGATGGCTACACCTTC. Protein product: CASREGSDGYTF.

CDR3 protein: CASSPRNQPQHF. DNA for the CDR3: TGTGCCAGCAGTCCGCGGAATCAGCCCCAGCATTTT. The chain employs TRBV6-6 and TRBJ1-5; no reliable D call. CDR1 is MNHNY, CDR2 SVGAGI, per germline (reference sequence). The V gene lost 5 bases and the J gene lost 4 bases, with 6 bases spanning the gap. The CDR3 spans 12 residues.

This clone was seen only a few times. The V call is TRBV6-5, the J call TRBJ1-5, with D uncertain. From germline, CDR1 is MNHEY and CDR2 SVGAGI. Trimming took 4 bases from V and 2 from J, leaving 9 bases between them. The CDR3 totals 14 residues. CDR3 bases: TGTGCCAGCAGTTTTCTTTCCGGCAATCAGCCCCAGCATTTT. This translates into CASSFLSGNQPQHF.

This chain connects TRBV7-8 to TRBJ2-6; TRBD1 matches at 7 bases. This CDR3 spans 18 amino acids. Germline loops: CDR1 SGHVS, CDR2 FQNEAQ. The junction had 7 bases not matched to a gene; V was cut back by 2 bases and J by 0 bases. CDR3 in DNA: TGTGCCAGCAGCTTAAGGGCAGGGGGTTCCTCTGGGGCCAACGTCCTGACTTTC. Its protein product is CASSLRAGGSSGANVLTF.

The sample holds one count of this clone. V usage is TRBV9 and J usage is TRBJ2-3, with D possibly being TRBD2 (7 bases). Germline V gene data show CDR1 as SGDLS and CDR2 as YYNGEE. There are 16 residues in the CDR3. V was trimmed by 0 bases and J by 5 bases, leaving 16 bases between them. The CDR3, as DNA: TGTGCCAGCAGCGTAGGGGGCGGGGGCGGTGGAGATACGCAGTATTTT. Encoded protein: CASSVGGGGGGDTQYF. The complete variable domain, with remaining parts taken from reference TRBV9 and TRBJ2-3, reads DSGVTQTPKHLITATGQRVTLRCSPRSGDLSVYWYQQSLDQGLQFLIQYYNGEERAKGNILERFSAQQFPDLHSELNLSSLELGDSALYFCASSVGGGGGGDTQYFGPGTRLTVL.

This chain connects TRBV4-1 to TRBJ2-7; 7 nucleotides align to TRBD2. Germline V gene sequence: CDR1 MGHRA, CDR2 YSYEKL. The CDR3 spans 15 residues. Trimming cost V 5 bases and J 0 bases; bases outside gene matches: 7. CDR3: CASSLRLAHSYEQYF. Written as DNA, the CDR3 is TGCGCCAGCAGCTTACGACTAGCCCACTCCTACGAGCAGTACTTC.

This chain connects TRBV4-1 to TRBJ2-2, with 12 positions matching TRBD2. The CDR3 length is 15 residues. V shed 4 bases, J shed 5 bases, and the junction held 2 bases outside the gene matches. Germline loops: CDR1 MGHRA, CDR2 YSYEKL. The chain's CDR3 is CASSRTSGGTGELFF. DNA for the CDR3: TGCGCCAGCAGCCGAACTAGCGGGGGGACCGGGGAGCTGTTTTTT.

The chain recombines TRBV18 with TRBJ1-6; D remains ambiguous. The CDR3 is 16 residues long. Trimming left V 4 bases short and J 3 bases short, with 13 bases between. Germline CDR1 and CDR2: KGHSH and LQKENI. CDR3 nucleotides: TGTGCCAGCTCACGTCCCCTAAGAGTCTATAATTCACCCCTCCACTTT. The encoded protein is CASSRPLRVYNSPLHF.

The chain joins TRBV12-2 to TRBJ1-2. TRBV12-2 is marked as a pseudogene. This CDR3 has 11 residues. The CDR3 loop is CASRSVPGYTF. The CDR3 DNA sequence: TGTGCAAGTCGCTCGGTGCCTGGCTACACCTTC.

This clone appeared once. The J gene is TRBJ1-2, the V gene TRBV19; D is perhaps TRBD1 (5 bases). Germline CDR1 reads LNHDA; CDR2 reads SQIVND (reference sequence). V was cut by 0 bases and J by 0 bases, with 20 bases left in between. The length of the CDR3 is 19 residues. Here the CDR3 reads CASSIDHPRQILSNYGYTF. In DNA, the CDR3 is TGTGCCAGTAGTATAGATCACCCGAGACAGATACTTTCTAACTATGGCTACACCTTC. The full variable domain, its missing parts supplied by reference TRBV19 and TRBJ1-2, is DGGITQSPKYLFRKEGQNVTLSCEQNLNHDAMYWYRQDPGQGLRLIYYSQIVNDFQKGDIAEGYSVSREKKESFPLTVTSAQKNPTAFYLCASSIDHPRQILSNYGYTFGSGTRLTVV.

In DNA form, the CDR3 reads TGTGCCAGCAGTCTGGAGGGACTATACACCGGGGAGCTGTTTTTT. Translated: CASSLEGLYTGELFF. The V gene is TRBV6-6, the J gene TRBJ2-2; 7 bases line up with TRBD2. Germline assignment: CDR1 MNHNY and CDR2 SVGAGI (reference sequence). There are 15 residues in the CDR3. J was trimmed by 3 bases and V by 5 bases; bases with no gene match: 6.

The chain links TRBV7-9 to TRBJ1-5; D not certain. Germline lookup yields CDR1 SEHNR and CDR2 FQNEAQ (reference sequence). The CDR3 contains 15 residues. V dropped 2 bases and J dropped 7 bases, with 15 bases sitting between them. The DNA for the CDR3 is TGTGCCAGCAGCTTATTCTCCTCTCGGGAACAGCCCCAGCATTTT. Translation gives CASSLFSSREQPQHF.

V is TRBV20-1 and J is TRBJ2-1; no firm D call. The length of the CDR3 is 11 residues. The V and J ends lost 4 bases and 8 bases respectively, with 9 bases between them. Looked up from germline, CDR1 is DFQATT and CDR2 is SNEGSKA (reference sequence). CDR3 nucleotides: TGCAGTGCTACCTTGGCAGATGAGCAGTTCTTC. It is translated as CSATLADEQFF.

The V gene is TRBV10-3, the J gene TRBJ2-5; D might be TRBD2 (5 bases). The germline gives CDR1 ENHRY, CDR2 SYGVKD. The CDR3 extends over 15 amino acids. The germline V and J ends were trimmed by 2 bases and 5 bases, with 15 bases remaining between them. CDR3 bases: TGTGCCATCAGTGAGCCAGACGCGGGCCAGGAGACCCAGTACTTC. It specifies CAISEPDAGQETQYF.